The clone carrying this TCR beta chain was counted a few times. Its specificity is unknown. The junction shows a germline mismatch at one end, possibly a read error. Amplified TCR beta CDR3 regions were obtained using RNA transcripts as template. The authors performed first-round RT-PCR with HTBI primers and then a second-round multiplex PCR. Using its own MiXCR run on the multiplex PCR reads, TCRdb lists one record per CDR3 protein. The sample records hundreds of thousands of distinct CDR3 sequences, roughly 41% being singletons. The entry originates in a study of Graves' ophthalmopathy and Graves' hyperthyroidism. Across the study: Ahead of any treatment, peripheral blood was obtained at the initial diagnosis. Findings and limits, study-wide: Progression of ophthalmopathy was predicted by the model with around 68% sensitivity and around 72% specificity. Ophthalmopathy cases were distinguished from stable hyperthyroidism by a 13-signature model, reaching around 88% sensitivity and 81.08% specificity.

Ophthalmopathy cases showed moderate-to-severe activity, scoring CAS ≥3 and NOSPECS ≥4, with duration under 3 months. The sequencing input was peripheral blood. This TCR derives from an adult man with Graves' ophthalmopathy.

The CDR3 DNA reads as TGCAGCGTTAACCAGGGGGACAACGTCCTGACTTTC. It specifies CSVNQGDNVLTF. The chain carries TRBV29-1 and TRBJ2-6; 7 positions agree with TRBD1. CDR1 is SQVTM and CDR2 is ANQGSEA in the germline V gene. This CDR3 spans 12 amino acids.